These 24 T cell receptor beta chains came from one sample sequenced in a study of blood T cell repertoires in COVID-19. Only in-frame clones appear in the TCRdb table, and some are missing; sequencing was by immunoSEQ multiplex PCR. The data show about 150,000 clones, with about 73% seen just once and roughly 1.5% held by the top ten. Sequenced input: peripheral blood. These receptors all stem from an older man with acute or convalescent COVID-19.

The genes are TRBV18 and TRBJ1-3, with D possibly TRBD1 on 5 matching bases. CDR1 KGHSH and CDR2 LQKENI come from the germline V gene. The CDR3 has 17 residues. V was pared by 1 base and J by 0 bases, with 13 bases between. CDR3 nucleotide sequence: TGTGCCAGCTCACCACGTTCCACCGGGGGCTCTGGAAACACCATATATTTT. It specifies CASSPRSTGGSGNTIYF. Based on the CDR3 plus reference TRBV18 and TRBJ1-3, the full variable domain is NAGVMQNPRHLVRRRGQEARLRCSPMKGHSHVYWYRQLPEEGLKFMVYLQKENIIDESGMPKERFSAEFPKEGPSILRIQQVVRGDSAAYFCASSPRSTGGSGNTIYFGEGSWLTVV.

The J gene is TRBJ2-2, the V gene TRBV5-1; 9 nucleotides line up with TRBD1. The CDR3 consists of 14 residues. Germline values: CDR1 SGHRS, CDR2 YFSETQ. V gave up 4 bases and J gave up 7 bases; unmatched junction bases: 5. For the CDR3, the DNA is TGCGCCAGCAGCCGCCCGGGACAGGGCGGGGAGCTGTTTTTT. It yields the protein CASSRPGQGGELFF.

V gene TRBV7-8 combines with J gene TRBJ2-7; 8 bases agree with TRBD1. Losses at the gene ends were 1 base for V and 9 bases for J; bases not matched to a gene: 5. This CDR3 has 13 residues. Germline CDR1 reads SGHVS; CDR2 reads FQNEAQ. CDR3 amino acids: CASSLGTGPGQYF. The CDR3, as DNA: TGTGCCAGCAGCTTAGGGACAGGGCCTGGGCAGTACTTC.

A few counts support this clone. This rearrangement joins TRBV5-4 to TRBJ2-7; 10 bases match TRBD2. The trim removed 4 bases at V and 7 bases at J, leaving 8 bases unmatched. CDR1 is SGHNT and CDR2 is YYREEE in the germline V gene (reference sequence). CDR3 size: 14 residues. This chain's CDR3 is CASSPGLAEREQYV. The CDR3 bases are TGTGCCAGCAGCCCTGGACTAGCGGAGCGGGAGCAGTACGTC.

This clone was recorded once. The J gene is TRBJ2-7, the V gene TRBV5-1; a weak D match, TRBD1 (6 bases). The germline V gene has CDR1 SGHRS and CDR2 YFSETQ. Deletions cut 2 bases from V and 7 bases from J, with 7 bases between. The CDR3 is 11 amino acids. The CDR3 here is CASSFDREQYF. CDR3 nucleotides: TGCGCCAGCAGCTTCGACAGGGAGCAGTACTTC.

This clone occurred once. CDR3 sequence reads: CASSVSGGPRELFF. For the CDR3, the DNA is TGCGCCAGCAGCGTGTCGGGGGGGCCCCGGGAGCTGTTTTTT. This rearrangement joins TRBV5-1 to TRBJ2-2, with 8 bases that match TRBD2. Trimming removed 4 bases from V and 9 bases from J; junction bases left unmatched: 8. From germline, CDR1 is SGHRS and CDR2 YFSETQ. The CDR3 runs to 14 residues.

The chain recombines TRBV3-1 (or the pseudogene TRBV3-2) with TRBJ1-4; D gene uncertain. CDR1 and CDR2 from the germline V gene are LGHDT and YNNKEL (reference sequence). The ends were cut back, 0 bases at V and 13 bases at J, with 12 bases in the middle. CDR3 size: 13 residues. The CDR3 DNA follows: TGTGCCAGCAGCCAAGATAACGATAGAAGACTGTTTTTT. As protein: CASSQDNDRRLFF.

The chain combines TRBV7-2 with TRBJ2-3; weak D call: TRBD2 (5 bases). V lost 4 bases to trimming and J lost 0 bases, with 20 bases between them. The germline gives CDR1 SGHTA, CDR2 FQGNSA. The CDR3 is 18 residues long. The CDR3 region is CASSSAHPGSSSTDTQYF. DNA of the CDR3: TGTGCCAGCAGCTCAGCCCACCCGGGGTCCTCTAGCACAGATACGCAGTATTTT.

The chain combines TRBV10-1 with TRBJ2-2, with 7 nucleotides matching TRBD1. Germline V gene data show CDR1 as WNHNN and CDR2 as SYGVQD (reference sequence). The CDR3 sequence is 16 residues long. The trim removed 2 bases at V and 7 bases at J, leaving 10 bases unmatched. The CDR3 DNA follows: TGCGCCAGCAGTGAGCAAACAGGGGTCTCAGTCGGGGAGCTGTTTTTT. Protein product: CASSEQTGVSVGELFF.

The DNA for the CDR3 is TGTGCCAGCAGCCCCCTCAGGACTAGCGGACACGAGCAGTACTTC. Its translation: CASSPLRTSGHEQYF. The chain joins TRBV14 to TRBJ2-7; 10 positions match TRBD2. The trim removed 4 bases at V and 5 bases at J, leaving 8 bases unmatched. The germline gives CDR1 SGHDN, CDR2 FVKESK. This CDR3 contains 15 residues.

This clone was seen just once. For the CDR3, the DNA is TGTGCCAGCAGGTACCCGGGACAGGGAAGTCTCGAGCAGTACGTC. Its protein is CASRYPGQGSLEQYV. The rearrangement uses TRBV28 and TRBJ2-7; 9 positions match TRBD1. V was pared by 6 bases and J by 6 bases, with 12 bases of the junction left unmatched. This CDR3 is built from 15 residues. Germline-derived CDR1 and CDR2 are MDHEN and SYDVKM.

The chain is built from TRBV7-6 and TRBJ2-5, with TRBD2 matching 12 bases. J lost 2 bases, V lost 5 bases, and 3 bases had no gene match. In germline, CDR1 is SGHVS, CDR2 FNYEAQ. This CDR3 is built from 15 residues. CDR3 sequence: CASSGLAGSQETQYF. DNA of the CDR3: TGTGCCAGCAGCGGACTAGCGGGAAGTCAAGAGACCCAGTACTTC.

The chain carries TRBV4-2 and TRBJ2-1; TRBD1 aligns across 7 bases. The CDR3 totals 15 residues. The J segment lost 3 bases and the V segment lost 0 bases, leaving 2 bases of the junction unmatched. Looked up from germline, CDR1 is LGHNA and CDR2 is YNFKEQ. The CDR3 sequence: CASSQEGQLYNEQFF. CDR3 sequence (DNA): TGTGCCAGCAGCCAAGAGGGACAGCTCTACAATGAGCAGTTCTTC.

The CDR3 loop reads CAWSGGRWDTQYF. The DNA of the CDR3 is TGTGCCTGGAGTGGGGGGAGGTGGGATACGCAGTATTTT. This chain links TRBV30 with TRBJ2-3, with a possible D match to TRBD2 (6 bases). Germline V gene data show CDR1 as GTSNPN and CDR2 as SVGIG (reference sequence). CDR3 length equals 13 residues. Trimming shortened V by 1 base and J by 6 bases, and 11 bases separated the two germline ends.

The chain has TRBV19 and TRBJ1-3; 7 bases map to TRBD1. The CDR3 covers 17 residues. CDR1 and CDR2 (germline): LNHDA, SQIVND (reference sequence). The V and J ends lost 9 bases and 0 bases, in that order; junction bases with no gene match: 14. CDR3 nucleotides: TGTGCCAGCCGGGGACAGCAAGGATCCGACTCTGGAAACACCATATATTTT. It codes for CASRGQQGSDSGNTIYF.

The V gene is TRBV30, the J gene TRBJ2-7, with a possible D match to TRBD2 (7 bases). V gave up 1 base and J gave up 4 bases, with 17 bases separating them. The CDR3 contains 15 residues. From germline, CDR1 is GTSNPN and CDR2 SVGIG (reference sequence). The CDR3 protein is CAWSAPGGAKYEQYF. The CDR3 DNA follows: TGTGCCTGGAGTGCCCCTGGGGGGGCCAAGTACGAGCAGTACTTC.

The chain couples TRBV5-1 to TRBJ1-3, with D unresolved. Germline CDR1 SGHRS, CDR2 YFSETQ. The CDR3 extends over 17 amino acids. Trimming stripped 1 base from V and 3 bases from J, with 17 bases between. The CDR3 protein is CASSLQTISPGGNTIYF. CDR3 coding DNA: TGCGCCAGCAGCTTGCAGACGATATCCCCGGGTGGAAACACCATATATTTT.

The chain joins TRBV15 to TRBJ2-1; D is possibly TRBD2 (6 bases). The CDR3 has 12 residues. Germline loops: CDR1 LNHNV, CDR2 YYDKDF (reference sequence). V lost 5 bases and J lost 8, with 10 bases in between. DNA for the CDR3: TGTGCCACCAGCTATGCGGGGTATGAGCAGTTCTTC. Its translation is CATSYAGYEQFF.

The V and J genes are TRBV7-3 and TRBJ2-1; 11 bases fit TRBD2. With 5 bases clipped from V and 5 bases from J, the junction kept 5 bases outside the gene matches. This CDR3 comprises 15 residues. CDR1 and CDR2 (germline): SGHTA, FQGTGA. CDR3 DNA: TGTGCCAGCAGCGACATAGCGGGGGGGCACAATGAGCAGTTCTTC. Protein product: CASSDIAGGHNEQFF.

The CDR3 coding sequence is TGTGCTAGTGGTTTCGGCGGGGGGACTAAGCCCCAGCATTTT. It is translated as CASGFGGGTKPQHF. The rearrangement joins TRBV12-5 to TRBJ1-5; D might be TRBD1 (5 bases). The germline gives CDR1 LGHNT, CDR2 FRNRAP. V dropped 3 bases and J dropped 8 bases, with 14 bases sitting between them. The CDR3 totals 14 residues. The full variable domain, rest sourced from reference TRBV12-5 and TRBJ1-5, is DARVTQTPRHKVTEMGQEVTMRCQPILGHNTVFWYRQTMMQGLELLAYFRNRAPLDDSGMPKDRFSAEMPDATLATLKIQPSEPRDSAVYFCASGFGGGTKPQHFGDGTRLSIL.

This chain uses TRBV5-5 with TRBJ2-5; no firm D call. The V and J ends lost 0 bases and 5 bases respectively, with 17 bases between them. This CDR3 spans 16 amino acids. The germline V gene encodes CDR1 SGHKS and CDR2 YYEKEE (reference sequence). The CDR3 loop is CASSLGARSAVETQYF. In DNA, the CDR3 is TGTGCCAGCAGCTTGGGGGCCAGGTCCGCCGTCGAGACCCAGTACTTC.

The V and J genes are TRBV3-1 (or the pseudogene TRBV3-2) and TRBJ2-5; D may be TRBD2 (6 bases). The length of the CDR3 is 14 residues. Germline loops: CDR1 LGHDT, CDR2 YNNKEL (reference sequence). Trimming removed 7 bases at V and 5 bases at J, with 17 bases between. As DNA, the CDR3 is TGTGCCAGCAACGCTATGGAGGGTCGGGAGACCCAGTACTTC. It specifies CASNAMEGRETQYF.

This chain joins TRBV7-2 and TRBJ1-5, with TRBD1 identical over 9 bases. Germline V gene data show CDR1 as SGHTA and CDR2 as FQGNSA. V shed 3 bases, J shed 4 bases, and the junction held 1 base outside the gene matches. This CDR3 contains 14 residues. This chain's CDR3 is CASSLDRGNQPQHF. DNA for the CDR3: TGTGCCAGCAGCTTGGACAGGGGAAATCAGCCCCAGCATTTT.

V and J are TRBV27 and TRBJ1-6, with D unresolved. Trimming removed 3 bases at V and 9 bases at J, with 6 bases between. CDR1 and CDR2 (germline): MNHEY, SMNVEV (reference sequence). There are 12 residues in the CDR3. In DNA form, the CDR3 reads TGTGCCAGCAGTTTGGCGGGTTCACCCCTCCACTTT. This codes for CASSLAGSPLHF.